Described below is a single T cell receptor (beta chain) sequence and its context. The clone's antigen remains unknown. Base qualities were left out, and no much larger clone turns up one base away. TCR CDR3 regions were amplified from genomic DNA by multiplex PCR using the deep immunoSEQ assay. Extracted genomic DNA from each cell subset was distributed evenly across all wells of several immunoSEQ 96-well plates, and each plate was treated as a replicate. For sorted subsets, about 200 ng genomic DNA, equal to tens of thousands of T cell genomes, was loaded into each replicate PCR. The purified libraries were quantified using a Qubit 3.0 fluorometer, sized with a Bioanalyzer 2100, and then quantified again using the KAPA Library Quantification kit. Every immunoSEQ 96-well plate was sequenced on a dedicated single-read 150-cycle Illumina NextSeq 550 flow cell. Processing in the source paper ran as follows. Because the immunoSEQ output included only junctional sequences and no quality scores, the filtering could not be the same as the filtering used for full-length reads. Sequences were annotated with PyIR, a Python wrapper for IgBLAST v1.9, using IMGT germline references to assign V/J genes and CDR3. Reads were removed for weak V/J assignments (E-value above 1e-6), missing CDR3, stop codons, out-of-frame junctions, or ambiguous translated residues. V3J clonotypes were defined as sequences sharing an identical inferred V gene, J gene, and CDR3 amino acid sequence. Percentage overlap between repertoires was calculated by dividing the number of shared unique clonotypes by the size of the smaller repertoire. RTK rarefaction, the Chao1 estimator, and Recon v2.1 estimates of unobserved clonotypes were used to assess repertoire richness. Generation probabilities were computed with OLGA for all TCRbeta clonotypes obtained by the gDNA method from four donors. TCRdb obtained this table from immuneACCESS and retained in-frame rearrangements with V and J assigned. These tables miss some clones; where compared with another copy, unresolved V genes account for less than half of the shortfall, and the remainder is unexplained. D and trimming come from the DNA, and the V and J calls and clone size come from that table. The sample table contains about 1.5 million clones; only one count was recorded for approximately 98% of them. The ten largest clones take up roughly 0.45% of the sample.

CDR3 length: 19 amino acids, cysteine to phenylalanine. Only the CDR3 DNA is retained, 57 bases long and in frame from the first base. Trimming removed 5 bases from V and 0 bases from J, leaving 20 bases between the germline ends. CDR1 and CDR2 were assigned from the germline V gene (reference sequence) as PRHDT and FYEKMQ. Donors were healthy HIV-negative adults with no recently reported acute infections or vaccinations. All donors were Caucasian adults living in Nashville, Tennessee, USA. Magnetic negative selection was used to enrich CD4+ T cells, after which naive cells were positively selected on CD45RA and the negative fraction became the memory subset. Blood was collected by leukapheresis, and PBMCs were isolated by Ficoll-Histopaque density gradient centrifugation and then cryopreserved in liquid nitrogen vapor phase. Analytical flow cytometry was used to check the purity and quantity of every magnetically sorted T cell population. Each sorted fraction had its genomic DNA isolated and then quantified by UV absorbance on a Nanodrop 2000c.

The sample comes from a study of shared clonotypes between healthy human individuals (TCRdb year 2020). A note on the overall study: Two women and three men aged 18 to 49 years were included in the cohort. For each donor, CD4 naive and CD4 memory were each run on three plates, CD8 naive on two plates, and CD8 memory on one plate. To estimate repertoire size and how much clonotype sharing occurs between individuals, the study deeply sequenced the blood TCR repertoires of five or six healthy adults. To increase sequencing depth and limit assay-specific biases, different laboratories used diverse techniques to prepare libraries and sequence TCR repertoires. Per donor, leukapheresis produced somewhere between about 0.9 and 10 billion PBMCs.

Here is what the overall study found, with its caveats: The genetic and exposure-history diversity represented was limited by the small number of donors. Clonotypes shared by all four sorted-subset donors showed higher generation probabilities than non-shared clonotypes. When a handful of donors were compared, the shared fraction of clonotypes was roughly 5% for naive CD4, roughly 3.3% for naive CD8, more than 2% for memory CD4, and 0.3% to 0.5% for memory CD8. Larger estimated clonotype richness was generally found for naive subsets than for memory subsets. Pairwise subsampling led to the expectation that sequencing depth would affect the degree of clonotype sharing among donors. Sampling was limited to blood, and TCR repertoires in tissue likely differ from TCR repertoires in blood. Incomplete sequencing was indicated by rarefaction of sorted-subset datasets, despite the large sequencing depth.

What was sequenced was naive CD4+ T cells sorted from blood. The meaning of the sample's cell subset or site label: CD45RA+ positively selected. The source of this sequence is a young man in good health. The chain employs TRBV13 and TRBJ2-6; the D gene is possibly TRBD1, with 6 bases matching. The DNA sequence is as follows: TGTGCCAGCAGCCCTCAGGCAGGGGCCAGGTACTCTGGGGCCAACGTCCTGACTTTC. It is translated as CASSPQAGARYSGANVLTF.